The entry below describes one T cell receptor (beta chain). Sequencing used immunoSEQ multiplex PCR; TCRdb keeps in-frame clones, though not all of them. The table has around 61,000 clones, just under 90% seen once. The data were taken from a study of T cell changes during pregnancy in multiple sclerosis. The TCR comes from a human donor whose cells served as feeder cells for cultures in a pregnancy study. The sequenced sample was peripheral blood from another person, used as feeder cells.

The CDR3 DNA reads as TGTGCCAGCAGCTTGTGGGGGCGCGGGAATCAGCCCCAGCATTTT. It is translated as CASSLWGRGNQPQHF. This chain connects TRBV5-4 to TRBJ1-5, with TRBD1 as a possible D gene (6 bases). The V and J ends lost 1 base and 4 bases respectively, with 12 bases between them. Germline-derived CDR1 and CDR2 are SGHNT and YYREEE (reference sequence). The CDR3 spans 15 residues.